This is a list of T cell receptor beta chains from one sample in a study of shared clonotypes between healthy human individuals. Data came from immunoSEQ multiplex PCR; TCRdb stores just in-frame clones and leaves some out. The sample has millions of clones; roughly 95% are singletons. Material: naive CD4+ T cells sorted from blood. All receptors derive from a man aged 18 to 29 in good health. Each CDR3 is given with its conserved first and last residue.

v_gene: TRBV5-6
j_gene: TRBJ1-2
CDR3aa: CASSLDLGRGYTF

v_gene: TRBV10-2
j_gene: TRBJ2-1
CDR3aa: CASSGGREGDNEQFF

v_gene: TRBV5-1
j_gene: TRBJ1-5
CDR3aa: CASSLDGVNQPQHF

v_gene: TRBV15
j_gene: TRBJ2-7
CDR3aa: CATSPRGSSYEQYF

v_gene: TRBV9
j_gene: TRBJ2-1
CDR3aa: CASSVAGADEQFF

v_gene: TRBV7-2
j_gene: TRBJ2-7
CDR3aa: CASSLARDVAYEQYF

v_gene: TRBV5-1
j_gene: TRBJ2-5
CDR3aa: CASSLLAASRFQETQYF

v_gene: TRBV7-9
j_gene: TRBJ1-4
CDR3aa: CASSLGDATNEKLFF

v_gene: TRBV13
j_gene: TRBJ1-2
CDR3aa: CASSNPNQPGGYGYTF

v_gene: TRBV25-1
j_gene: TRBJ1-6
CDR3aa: CASGGASSYNSPLHF

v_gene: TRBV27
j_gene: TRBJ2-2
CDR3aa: CASSLSIQGPLLQLFF

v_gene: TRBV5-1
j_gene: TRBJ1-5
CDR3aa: CASSPPSWQPQHF

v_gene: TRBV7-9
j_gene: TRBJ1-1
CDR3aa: CASSETLNTEAFF

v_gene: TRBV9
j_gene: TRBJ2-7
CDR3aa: CASSVERGEQYF

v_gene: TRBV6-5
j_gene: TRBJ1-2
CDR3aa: CASSSSGAGYTF

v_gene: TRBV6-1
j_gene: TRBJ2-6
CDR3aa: CASSEVAVTGANVLTF

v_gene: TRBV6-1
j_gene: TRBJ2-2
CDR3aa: CASSDPGGDTGELFF

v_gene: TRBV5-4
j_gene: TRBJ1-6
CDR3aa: CASSPDRASPLHF

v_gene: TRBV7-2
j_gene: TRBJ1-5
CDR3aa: CASSPRQGNQPQHF

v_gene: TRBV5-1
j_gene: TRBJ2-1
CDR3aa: CASSLEWTSGYNEQFF

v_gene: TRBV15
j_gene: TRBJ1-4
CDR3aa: CATSRELGLSEKLFF

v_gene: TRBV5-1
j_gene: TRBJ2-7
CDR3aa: CASRQDFYEQYF

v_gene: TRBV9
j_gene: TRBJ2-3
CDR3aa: CASSGGIGRGTDTQYF

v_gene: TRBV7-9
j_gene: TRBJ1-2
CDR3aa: CASSRGQGGSNYGYTF

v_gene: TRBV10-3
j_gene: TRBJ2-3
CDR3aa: CAYSEGFTDTQYF

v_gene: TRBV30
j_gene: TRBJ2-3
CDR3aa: CAWSGTGVNTQYF

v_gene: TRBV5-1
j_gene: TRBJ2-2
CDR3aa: CARSLAGGPAGGTGELFF

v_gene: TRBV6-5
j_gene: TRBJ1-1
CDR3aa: CASLFLNEAFF

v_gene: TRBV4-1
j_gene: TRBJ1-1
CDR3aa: CASSPRDRGAEAFF

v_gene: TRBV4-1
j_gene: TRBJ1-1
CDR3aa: CASSQEGRMNTEAFF